Listed below are T cell receptor beta chains from one sample, sequenced in a study of cytomegalovirus exposure and HLA in healthy donors. The repertoire was sequenced with immunoSEQ multiplex PCR; TCRdb's copy has only in-frame clones and lacks some. The sample carries 150,000 to 200,000 clones, roughly 88% recorded once. Sequencing was carried out using PBMCs. These TCRs come from a young woman in good health and CMV-seronegative. Each CDR3 is given with its conserved first and last residue. D genes are given only for firm matches. Clone size is given for some rows only: seen once, a few or many times, or a class if the clone is expanded.

clone size: NA
D gene: NA
J gene: TRBJ2-3
V gene: TRBV9
CDR3 protein: CASSVGGSWASDTQYF
CDR3 DNA: TGTGCCAGCAGCGTAGGGGGCTCGTGGGCGTCAGATACGCAGTATTTT

clone size: NA
D gene: TRBD2
J gene: TRBJ2-1
V gene: TRBV7-2
CDR3 protein: CASSLALVAGGFYNEQFF
CDR3 DNA: TGTGCCAGCAGCTTAGCGCTTGTAGCGGGTGGCTTCTACAATGAGCAGTTCTTC

clone size: NA
D gene: TRBD1
J gene: TRBJ2-5
V gene: TRBV5-4
CDR3 protein: CASSLRDRGETQYF
CDR3 DNA: TGTGCCAGCAGCCTCCGGGACAGGGGGGAGACCCAGTACTTC

clone size: NA
D gene: NA
J gene: TRBJ1-1
V gene: TRBV9
CDR3 protein: CASSVVRGTTEAFF
CDR3 DNA: TGTGCCAGCAGCGTAGTCAGGGGAACTACTGAAGCTTTCTTT

clone size: NA
D gene: NA
J gene: TRBJ2-5
V gene: TRBV5-6
CDR3 protein: CASTRVRPAQETQYF
CDR3 DNA: TGTGCCAGCACCCGGGTCCGACCAGCACAAGAGACCCAGTACTTC

clone size: NA
D gene: NA
J gene: TRBJ1-1
V gene: TRBV4-1
CDR3 protein: CASSQDLAGMATEAFF
CDR3 DNA: TGCGCCAGCAGCCAAGATCTCGCAGGAATGGCCACTGAAGCTTTCTTT

clone size: NA
D gene: NA
J gene: TRBJ1-2
V gene: TRBV2
CDR3 protein: CASSVTVNYGYTF
CDR3 DNA: TGTGCCAGCAGTGTCACGGTTAACTATGGCTACACCTTC

clone size: NA
D gene: NA
J gene: TRBJ2-7
V gene: TRBV5-5
CDR3 protein: CASRMRQGTTYEQYF
CDR3 DNA: TGTGCCAGCAGAATGAGACAGGGGACTACCTACGAGCAGTACTTC

clone size: NA
D gene: NA
J gene: TRBJ1-6
V gene: TRBV10-1
CDR3 protein: CASSESVGGAISPLHF
CDR3 DNA: TGCGCCAGCAGTGAGTCGGTCGGGGGGGCGATTTCACCCCTCCACTTT

clone size: NA
D gene: NA
J gene: TRBJ1-2
V gene: TRBV5-1
CDR3 protein: CASSLDAGYGYTF
CDR3 DNA: TGCGCCAGCAGCTTGGACGCCGGGTATGGCTACACCTTC

clone size: NA
D gene: TRBD1
J gene: TRBJ1-2
V gene: TRBV4-2
CDR3 protein: CASSQDLTGAFYTF
CDR3 DNA: TGTGCCAGCAGCCAAGATCTGACAGGGGCGTTTTACACCTTC

clone size: NA
D gene: TRBD2
J gene: TRBJ2-7
V gene: TRBV30
CDR3 protein: CAGGSRQTSGGQQYF
CDR3 DNA: TGTGCCGGTGGAAGTCGCCAGACTAGCGGGGGCCAGCAGTACTTC

clone size: NA
D gene: NA
J gene: TRBJ1-1
V gene: TRBV5-1
CDR3 protein: CASSLEAGGTEAFF
CDR3 DNA: TGCGCCAGCAGCTTGGAGGCGGGTGGTACTGAAGCTTTCTTT

clone size: NA
D gene: NA
J gene: TRBJ2-7
V gene: TRBV11-2
CDR3 protein: CASSRSDTYEQYF
CDR3 DNA: TGTGCCAGCAGTCGTAGTGATACCTACGAGCAGTACTTC

clone size: NA
D gene: NA
J gene: TRBJ1-6
V gene: TRBV9
CDR3 protein: CASSAEGSPLHF
CDR3 DNA: TGTGCCAGTTCGGCAGAGGGTTCACCCCTCCACTTT

clone size: NA
D gene: NA
J gene: TRBJ1-5
V gene: TRBV19
CDR3 protein: CASSIGAASRNQPQHF
CDR3 DNA: TGTGCCAGTAGTATTGGGGCCGCGAGTCGTAATCAGCCCCAGCATTTT

clone size: NA
D gene: NA
J gene: TRBJ1-1
V gene: TRBV19
CDR3 protein: CASTGRGGEAFF
CDR3 DNA: TGTGCCAGTACCGGAAGGGGGGGTGAAGCTTTCTTT

clone size: NA
D gene: TRBD1
J gene: TRBJ1-4
V gene: TRBV7-2
CDR3 protein: CASSWRQGLGEKLFF
CDR3 DNA: TGTGCCAGCAGCTGGAGACAGGGTTTGGGAGAAAAACTGTTTTTT

clone size: NA
D gene: TRBD2
J gene: TRBJ2-7
V gene: TRBV5-1
CDR3 protein: CASSQGTSGSYEQYF
CDR3 DNA: TGCGCCAGCAGCCAAGGGACTAGCGGGAGCTACGAGCAGTACTTC

clone size: NA
D gene: TRBD1
J gene: TRBJ2-5
V gene: TRBV5-4
CDR3 protein: CASRGTGSQETQYF
CDR3 DNA: TGTGCCAGCAGGGGGACAGGGTCACAAGAGACCCAGTACTTC

clone size: NA
D gene: TRBD1
J gene: TRBJ2-7
V gene: TRBV19
CDR3 protein: CASSIPSLAGGFGDYEQYF
CDR3 DNA: TGTGCCAGTAGTATCCCTTCCTTGGCAGGGGGTTTTGGGGACTACGAGCAGTACTTC

clone size: once
D gene: NA
J gene: TRBJ2-7
V gene: TRBV5-6
CDR3 protein: CGKTGRAYEQYF
CDR3 DNA: TGTGGGAAGACAGGCAGGGCCTACGAGCAGTACTTC

clone size: NA
D gene: TRBD1
J gene: TRBJ1-2
V gene: TRBV25-1
CDR3 protein: CASRTGQGQYTF
CDR3 DNA: TGTGCCAGCAGAACGGGACAGGGTCAATACACCTTC

clone size: NA
D gene: TRBD1
J gene: TRBJ1-5
V gene: TRBV27
CDR3 protein: CASSPDRVSQPQHF
CDR3 DNA: TGTGCCAGCAGCCCCGACAGGGTTAGTCAGCCCCAGCATTTT

clone size: NA
D gene: TRBD1
J gene: TRBJ2-2
V gene: TRBV30
CDR3 protein: CAWSPRDRVTGELFF
CDR3 DNA: TGTGCCTGGAGCCCAAGGGACAGGGTCACCGGGGAGCTGTTTTTT

clone size: NA
D gene: NA
J gene: TRBJ1-3
V gene: TRBV10-3
CDR3 protein: CAISSMTGLGGSAGNTIYF
CDR3 DNA: TGTGCCATCAGCTCTATGACAGGTTTAGGCGGGTCGGCTGGAAACACCATATATTTT

clone size: NA
D gene: NA
J gene: TRBJ1-4
V gene: TRBV21-1
CDR3 protein: CASKKYQDRGNEKLFF
CDR3 DNA: TGTGCCAGCAAGAAATACCAAGACCGGGGGAATGAAAAACTGTTTTTT

clone size: few
D gene: TRBD1
J gene: TRBJ2-7
V gene: TRBV6-6
CDR3 protein: CASSHDRVRYEQYF
CDR3 DNA: TGTGCCAGCAGTCATGACAGGGTGAGATACGAGCAGTACTTC

clone size: NA
D gene: TRBD2
J gene: TRBJ2-1
V gene: TRBV6-5
CDR3 protein: CASSRRLAGGEQFF
CDR3 DNA: TGTGCCAGCAGCCGTCGACTAGCGGGAGGTGAGCAGTTCTTC

clone size: NA
D gene: TRBD1
J gene: TRBJ1-1
V gene: TRBV30
CDR3 protein: CACDNRGSAEAFF
CDR3 DNA: TGTGCCTGCGATAACAGGGGATCCGCTGAAGCTTTCTTT

clone size: NA
D gene: TRBD1
J gene: TRBJ1-4
V gene: TRBV7-9
CDR3 protein: CASSFPGQGNEKLFF
CDR3 DNA: TGTGCCAGCAGCTTCCCGGGACAGGGTAATGAAAAACTGTTTTTT

clone size: NA
D gene: TRBD1
J gene: TRBJ2-2
V gene: TRBV30
CDR3 protein: CAWSGGQGDTGELFF
CDR3 DNA: TGTGCCTGGAGTGGGGGACAGGGGGACACCGGGGAGCTGTTTTTT

clone size: few
D gene: NA
J gene: TRBJ2-7
V gene: TRBV5-1
CDR3 protein: CASSLQGQGSYEQYF
CDR3 DNA: TGCGCCAGCAGCTTGCAGGGTCAAGGAAGCTACGAGCAGTACTTC

clone size: NA
D gene: TRBD1
J gene: TRBJ2-7
V gene: TRBV9
CDR3 protein: CASSEGTGGYEQYF
CDR3 DNA: TGTGCCAGCAGCGAGGGGACAGGGGGCTACGAGCAGTACTTC

clone size: once
D gene: TRBD1
J gene: TRBJ1-1
V gene: TRBV4-1
CDR3 protein: CASSQEGGGVRAFF
CDR3 DNA: TGCGCCAGCAGCCAAGAAGGAGGGGGCGTGCGCGCTTTCTTT

clone size: NA
D gene: NA
J gene: TRBJ1-2
V gene: TRBV5-6
CDR3 protein: CASSSYDGYTF
CDR3 DNA: TGTGCCAGCAGCTCCTACGATGGCTACACCTTC

clone size: NA
D gene: NA
J gene: TRBJ1-1
V gene: TRBV7-9
CDR3 protein: CASRMAGNTEAFF
CDR3 DNA: TGTGCCAGCCGAATGGCGGGGAACACTGAAGCTTTCTTT

clone size: NA
D gene: NA
J gene: TRBJ1-4
V gene: TRBV5-1
CDR3 protein: CASSSPLGGAGEKLFF
CDR3 DNA: TGCGCCAGCAGCTCACCCCTTGGGGGGGCCGGGGAAAAACTGTTTTTT

clone size: NA
D gene: NA
J gene: TRBJ2-3
V gene: TRBV6-5
CDR3 protein: CASSLRRMLDTQYF
CDR3 DNA: TGTGCCAGCAGCCTACGGAGGATGTTAGATACGCAGTATTTT

clone size: NA
D gene: NA
J gene: TRBJ1-2
V gene: TRBV9
CDR3 protein: CASSVGPGGPDGYTF
CDR3 DNA: TGTGCCAGCAGCGTAGGCCCGGGGGGGCCGGATGGCTACACCTTC

clone size: few
D gene: NA
J gene: TRBJ1-2
V gene: TRBV18
CDR3 protein: CASSPQAGNGYTF
CDR3 DNA: TGTGCCAGCTCACCACAGGCGGGAAATGGCTACACCTTC

clone size: NA
D gene: TRBD2
J gene: TRBJ2-3
V gene: TRBV4-1
CDR3 protein: CASSLPGLADPLPVDTQYF
CDR3 DNA: TGCGCCAGCAGCCTACCTGGACTAGCGGACCCCTTACCTGTAGATACGCAGTATTTT

clone size: once
D gene: NA
J gene: TRBJ2-7
V gene: TRBV29-1
CDR3 protein: CSVEGAGEQYF
CDR3 DNA: TGCAGCGTTGAGGGGGCTGGGGAGCAGTACTTC

clone size: once
D gene: TRBD2
J gene: TRBJ2-7
V gene: TRBV15
CDR3 protein: CATSRAGLAGTYEQYF
CDR3 DNA: TGTGCCACCAGCAGGGCGGGACTAGCGGGAACCTACGAGCAGTACTTC